The 17 T cell receptor beta chains in this list originate from one sample, sequenced in a study of neurological immune-mediated disorders. MiXCR was run by TCRdb on the 5' RACE reads, yielding one entry per CDR3 protein. The sample lists some 50,000 distinct CDR3 sequences; 13% were seen once. Documented time point: longitudinal time-point 2. The sequenced sample was PBMCs. Receptor source: a male donor with HTLV-1-associated myelopathy (HAM/TSP).

J is TRBJ2-3 and V is TRBV5-1; D is unclear. V lost 6 bases and J 0 bases, leaving 20 bases between the germline ends. CDR3 size: 17 residues. The germline V gene encodes CDR1 SGHRS and CDR2 YFSETQ. CDR3 sequence reads: CASIPTPVVHSTDTQYF. CDR3 DNA: TGCGCCAGCATCCCAACGCCAGTGGTGCATAGCACAGATACGCAGTATTTT.

Comment on this clonotype: One junction end does not reproduce the germline sequence, and a read error may be involved. V gene TRBV6-5 combines with J gene TRBJ1-5; D gene ambiguous. The CDR3 covers 17 residues. The germline gives CDR1 MNHEY, CDR2 SVGAGI. The CDR3 coding sequence is TGTGCCAGCAGTTACTCCAGATTCTTAAATAGTAATCAGCGCCAGCATTTT. It codes for CASSYSRFLNSNQRQHF.

This clonotype was observed many times. The chain has TRBV10-3 and TRBJ2-6, with D uncertain. The CDR3 loop spans 13 amino acids. Germline CDR1 and CDR2: ENHRY and SYGVKD. Trimming took 8 bases from V and 1 from J, leaving 6 bases between them. The CDR3 reads CAILGSGANVLTF. In DNA, the CDR3 is TGTGCCATCTTGGGATCTGGGGCCAACGTCCTGACTTTC.

This clonotype is categorized as medium-sized (0.01 to 0.1%). The rearrangement links TRBV5-1 to TRBJ1-1; TRBD1 is a possible D gene (5 bases). The V end was cut by 2 bases, the J end by 1 base, with 9 bases between. The germline CDR1 and CDR2 sequences are SGHRS and YFSETQ. The CDR3 has 14 amino acids. CDR3 DNA sequence: TGCGCCAGCAGCTTCGATGGGGGGAACACTGAAGCTTTCTTT. It yields the protein CASSFDGGNTEAFF.

This clonotype appeared many times. V is TRBV18 and J is TRBJ2-2, with 7 bases lining up with TRBD1. Looked up from germline, CDR1 is KGHSH and CDR2 is LQKENI. The CDR3 is 15 residues long. Unmatched junction bases numbered 5, after V lost 6 bases and J lost 1 base. Here the CDR3 DNA reads TGTGCCAGCTCTCTCGACAGGGTGAACACCGGGGAGCTGTTTTTT. It specifies CASSLDRVNTGELFF.

A few counts support this clonotype. V and J are TRBV18 and TRBJ2-5, with 11 bases matching TRBD1. The CDR3 length is 14 residues. From germline, CDR1 is KGHSH and CDR2 LQKENI. V shed 3 bases, J shed 5 bases, and the junction held 2 bases outside the gene matches. The CDR3 loop is CASSPGTGGETQYF. The CDR3 DNA sequence: TGTGCCAGCTCACCGGGGACAGGGGGTGAGACCCAGTACTTC.

This clonotype has at least ten counts. CDR3 residues: CSVAGLNTDTQYF. CDR3 nucleotide sequence: TGCAGCGTTGCGGGCCTAAACACAGATACGCAGTATTTT. The chain recombines TRBV29-1 with TRBJ2-3; D not resolved. Germline CDR1 is SQVTM and CDR2 is ANQGSEA. Trimming cost V 4 bases and J 2 bases, with 10 bases left between them. This CDR3 has 13 amino acids.

This clonotype was observed many times. This chain joins TRBV7-8 and TRBJ1-4, with D unclear. The V gene lost 1 base and the J gene lost 10 bases, with 13 bases spanning the gap. CDR1 and CDR2 from the germline V gene are SGHVS and FQNEAQ. The CDR3 consists of 14 residues. This chain's CDR3 is CASSLGLGSTKLFF. Here the CDR3 DNA reads TGTGCCAGCAGCTTAGGACTAGGGAGTACAAAACTGTTTTTT. The variable domain in full, with the rest retrieved from reference TRBV7-8 and TRBJ1-4, is GAGVSQSPRYKVAKRGQDVALRCDPISGHVSLFWYQQALGQGPEFLTYFQNEAQLDKSGLPSDRFFAERPEGSVSTLKIQRTQQEDSAVYLCASSLGLGSTKLFFGSGTQLSVL.

This chain uses TRBV7-2 with TRBJ1-6; TRBD1 matches at 7 bases. The CDR3 runs 12 residues. V was pared by 8 bases and J by 14 bases, with 9 bases of the junction left unmatched. CDR1 SGHTA and CDR2 FQGNSA come from the germline V gene. This chain's CDR3 is CASSNRGLTLHF. Here the CDR3 DNA reads TGTGCCAGCTCTAACAGGGGTTTGACCCTCCACTTT.

The chain carries TRBV5-1 and TRBJ1-3, with a tentative D call TRBD1 (6 bases). Germline loops: CDR1 SGHRS, CDR2 YFSETQ. The V end lost 2 bases, the J end lost 3 bases, and 12 bases lay between the germline ends. This CDR3 is built from 15 residues. The CDR3, as DNA: TGCGCCAGCAGCTTAGGGGACACCAGTGGAAACACCATATATTTT. This sequence encodes CASSLGDTSGNTIYF.

This clonotype was recorded many times. V usage is TRBV7-8 and J usage is TRBJ2-5; maybe TRBD1 (7 bases). This CDR3 spans 14 amino acids. The germline CDR1 and CDR2 sequences are SGHVS and FQNEAQ. The V and J ends lost 0 bases and 5 bases respectively, with 10 bases between them. CDR3 amino acids: CASSLATGRETQYF. The CDR3 DNA sequence: TGTGCCAGCAGCTTAGCGACAGGGAGGGAGACCCAGTACTTC.

This clonotype was detected many times. The gene calls are TRBV7-2 and TRBJ1-5; the D gene is possibly TRBD1 (6 bases). Germline loops: CDR1 SGHTA, CDR2 FQGNSA. Trimming removed 0 bases at V and 3 bases at J, with 12 bases between. The CDR3 length is 16 residues. The CDR3 region has the DNA TGTGCCAGCAGCTTAGCGTTGGGGGCCGACAATCAGCCCCAGCATTTT. Translated, it gives CASSLALGADNQPQHF.

This clonotype has at least ten counts. This chain connects TRBV12-3 or TRBV12-4 to TRBJ1-4; weak D call: TRBD1 (5 bases). This CDR3 has 16 residues. V lost 2 bases and J 0 bases, leaving 10 bases between the germline ends. CDR3 sequence reads: CASSLWGLATNEKLFF. DNA for the CDR3: TGTGCCAGCAGTTTATGGGGACTTGCAACTAATGAAAAACTGTTTTTT.

The chain couples TRBV25-1 to TRBJ1-1, with D tentatively TRBD1 (6 bases). CDR3 length equals 16 residues. With 2 bases removed from V and 0 bases from J, the gap between germline ends came to 13 bases. Per the germline V gene, CDR1 is MGHDK and CDR2 is SYGVNS. CDR3 residues: CASSEPGQFMNTEAFF. The CDR3 DNA reads as TGTGCCAGCAGTGAACCCGGACAGTTCATGAACACTGAAGCTTTCTTT.

V gene TRBV7-8 combines with J gene TRBJ2-1; 10 nucleotides align to TRBD2. This CDR3 comprises 14 residues. V gave up 7 bases and J gave up 4 bases; unmatched junction bases: 4. Germline-derived CDR1 and CDR2 are SGHVS and FQNEAQ. The CDR3 here is CASKPTSGYNEQFF. CDR3 DNA sequence: TGTGCCAGCAAGCCGACTAGCGGGTACAATGAGCAGTTCTTC.

On this clonotype itself: One end of the junction varies from germline; a read error may be responsible. V is TRBV7-6 and J is TRBJ2-2, with D perhaps matching TRBD2 (5 bases). In germline, CDR1 is SGHVS, CDR2 FNYEAQ. The CDR3 runs 13 residues. CDR3 DNA: TGTGCCAGCAGCTCGGGCTTCACTGGGGAGCTGATTTTT. Encoded protein: CASSSGFTGELIF. Supplemented by reference TRBV7-6 and TRBJ2-2, the full variable domain reads GAGVSQSPRYKVTKRGQDVALRCDPISGHVSLYWYRQALGQGPEFLTYFNYEAQQDKSGLPNDRFSAERPEGSISTLTIQRTEQRDSAMYRCASSSGFTGELIFGEGSRLTVL.

Many counts were recorded for this clonotype. The chain joins TRBV15 to TRBJ1-4; 7 nucleotides line up with TRBD1. V lost 5 bases to trimming and J lost 5 bases; unmatched junction nucleotides: 5. CDR3 size: 14 residues. Germline V gene data show CDR1 as LNHNV and CDR2 as YYDKDF (reference sequence). CDR3 nucleotide sequence: TGTGCCACCAGCCAGACAGGGCGCAATGAAAAACTGTTTTTT. Amino acid sequence: CATSQTGRNEKLFF.